A selection of T cell receptor beta chains follows, all from one sample in a study of identical twins. MiXCR, applied by TCRdb to the 5' RACE reads, yields one record per CDR3 protein. The data show a few hundred thousand distinct CDR3 sequences, with about 8% seen just once and about 3% held by the top ten. A further study also used this sample, focusing on yellow fever vaccine responses in identical twins.

Input material: CD8+ T cells sorted from blood. The receptors originated from a woman aged 18-30 years in good health. The CDR3 runs from the conserved cysteine through the conserved F or W. Fields, in order: CDR3 protein, CDR3 DNA, clone size, J gene, V gene, D gene. A D gene is named only where the DNA matches it firmly. Rows give clone size only sometimes, using once, few, many, or a class for an expanded clone.

CASSSTGTSGGYLTDTQYF | TGTGCCAGCAGCTCGACCGGGACTAGCGGGGGATACCTCACAGATACGCAGTATTTT | few | TRBJ2-3 | TRBV7-9 | TRBD2
CSARIQGGEKLFF | TGCAGTGCTAGAATACAGGGAGGTGAAAAACTGTTTTTT | . | TRBJ1-4 | TRBV20-1 | .
CASSLALQEPRYNEQFF | TGTGCCAGCAGTTTGGCTCTGCAGGAACCGAGGTACAATGAGCAGTTCTTC | . | TRBJ2-1 | TRBV27 | .
CSARDLGGGSYEQYF | TGCAGTGCTAGAGATCTGGGCGGGGGTTCCTACGAGCAGTACTTC | . | TRBJ2-7 | TRBV20-1 | TRBD2
CASRHKDRSLSYEQYF | TGTGCCAGCAGACATAAAGACAGGTCCCTCTCCTACGAGCAGTACTTC | few | TRBJ2-7 | TRBV6-1 | .
CASRQGNQRDEQYF | TGTGCCAGCAGACAGGGGAATCAAAGGGATGAGCAGTACTTC | . | TRBJ2-7 | TRBV6-1 | TRBD1
CSARDLTLPNTGELFF | TGCAGTGCTAGAGATCTGACGCTTCCGAACACCGGGGAGCTGTTTTTT | few | TRBJ2-2 | TRBV20-1 | .
CASSYADSGANVLTF | TGTGCCAGCAGTTACGCGGACTCTGGGGCCAACGTCCTGACTTTC | few | TRBJ2-6 | TRBV6-2/TRBV6-3 | .
CSVPTGLNTEAFF | TGCAGCGTCCCCACGGGGTTAAACACTGAAGCTTTCTTT | many | TRBJ1-1 | TRBV29-1 | .
CAISDDIEQGKFDEQYF | TGTGCCATCAGTGACGATATCGAACAGGGAAAGTTCGACGAGCAGTACTTC | . | TRBJ2-7 | TRBV10-3 | .
CSVSGTGGEQYF | TGCAGCGTTTCCGGGACAGGGGGCGAGCAGTACTTC | many | TRBJ2-7 | TRBV29-1 | TRBD1
CASSPGERGWSDEQYF | TGTGCCAGCAGCCCGGGGGAGCGGGGTTGGTCCGACGAGCAGTACTTC | . | TRBJ2-7 | TRBV13 | TRBD2
CASSWVHEKLFF | TGTGCCAGCAGTTGGGTCCATGAAAAACTGTTTTTT | many | TRBJ1-4 | TRBV3-1 | .
CTSSSPWGGAYNEQFF | TGTACCAGCAGTTCCCCATGGGGGGGGGCGTACAATGAGCAGTTCTTC | . | TRBJ2-1 | TRBV28 | .
CSAREEIYEQYF | TGCAGTGCTAGAGAGGAGATCTACGAGCAGTACTTC | few | TRBJ2-7 | TRBV20-1 | .
CASSLLNNEQFF | TGTGCCAGCAGCCTGCTTAACAATGAGCAGTTCTTC | many | TRBJ2-1 | TRBV11-2 | .
CASSLTGVETQYF | TGTGCCAGCAGCTTGACAGGGGTGGAGACCCAGTACTTC | many | TRBJ2-5 | TRBV5-5 | TRBD1
CASSITPPTYNEQFF | TGTGCCAGTAGTATAACCCCACCTACCTACAATGAGCAGTTCTTC | . | TRBJ2-1 | TRBV19 | .
CASSLDRARDIGGETQYF | TGTGCCAGCAGCTTAGACCGCGCCAGGGACATCGGAGGAGAGACCCAGTACTTC | few | TRBJ2-5 | TRBV7-8 | .
CASREKAEQYF | TGTGCCAGCAGGGAAAAGGCCGAGCAGTACTTC | few | TRBJ2-7 | TRBV6-6 | .
CSVVTEPYNEQFF | TGCAGCGTTGTAACAGAGCCTTACAATGAGCAGTTCTTC | many | TRBJ2-1 | TRBV29-1 | .
CATGYPQFF | TGTGCCACCGGTTACCCCCAGTTCTTC | . | TRBJ2-1 | TRBV7-9 | .
CASSLRGGSESSYNEQFF | TGTGCCAGCAGCTTAAGGGGTGGTAGCGAGAGCTCCTACAATGAGCAGTTCTTC | few | TRBJ2-1 | TRBV11-2 | .
CASSLGPDEKLFF | TGTGCCAGCAGCTTAGGTCCGGATGAAAAACTGTTTTTT | few | TRBJ1-4 | TRBV7-9 | .
CAIKTGETQYF | TGTGCCATCAAGACTGGAGAGACCCAGTACTTC | few | TRBJ2-5 | TRBV12-3/TRBV12-4 | .
CASSEDYTDTQYF | TGTGCCAGCAGTGAAGACTACACAGATACGCAGTATTTT | many | TRBJ2-3 | TRBV2 | .
CASSQTGYNEQYF | TGTGCCAGCAGTCAGACAGGGTACAACGAGCAGTACTTC | few | TRBJ2-7 | TRBV6-2/TRBV6-3 | TRBD1
CSVWTSGNYNEQFF | TGCAGCGTTTGGACTAGCGGGAATTACAATGAGCAGTTCTTC | many | TRBJ2-1 | TRBV29-1 | TRBD2
CASSEDNYNEQFF | TGCGCCAGCAGTGAGGACAACTACAATGAGCAGTTCTTC | . | TRBJ2-1 | TRBV10-1 | .
CASSLSTDGSYEQYF | TGTGCCAGCAGTTTATCCACGGACGGCTCCTACGAGCAGTACTTC | . | TRBJ2-7 | TRBV27 | .
CASSTSDGTETQYF | TGTGCCAGCAGCACTTCGGACGGTACGGAGACCCAGTACTTC | many | TRBJ2-5 | TRBV2 | .
CSAQTGGATNEKLFF | TGCAGCGCCCAGACAGGGGGGGCAACTAATGAAAAACTGTTTTTT | few | TRBJ1-4 | TRBV29-1 | TRBD1
CSVGRDREETQYF | TGCAGCGTGGGCCGGGACAGGGAAGAGACCCAGTACTTC | . | TRBJ2-5 | TRBV29-1 | TRBD1
CASSLFPRRASGRGEQYF | TGTGCCAGCAGTTTATTTCCTCGCAGAGCTAGCGGGAGGGGCGAGCAGTACTTC | many | TRBJ2-7 | TRBV12-3/TRBV12-4 | TRBD2
CSARDTGGVGYEQYF | TGCAGTGCTAGAGATACGGGGGGGGTCGGGTACGAGCAGTACTTC | few | TRBJ2-7 | TRBV20-1 | TRBD2
CASSQVEGMAPLHF | TGCGCCAGCAGCCAAGTGGAGGGAATGGCACCCCTCCACTTT | few | TRBJ1-6 | TRBV4-3 | .
CASSFRQGGLEQYF | TGTGCCAGCAGCTTTAGACAGGGCGGATTGGAGCAGTACTTC | many | TRBJ2-7 | TRBV5-6 | TRBD1
CASKGTNTGELFF | TGTGCCAGCAAAGGGACGAACACCGGGGAGCTGTTTTTT | few | TRBJ2-2 | TRBV7-9 | .
CASSPGTAEYEQYF | TGTGCCAGCAGCCCCGGGACAGCTGAGTACGAGCAGTACTTC | . | TRBJ2-7 | TRBV11-2 | TRBD1
CSVVTGGWEKLFF | TGCAGCGTTGTCACCGGGGGCTGGGAAAAACTGTTTTTT | many | TRBJ1-4 | TRBV29-1 | .
CASTPGSEGYNEQFF | TGTGCCAGCACCCCAGGTTCTGAGGGATACAATGAGCAGTTCTTC | . | TRBJ2-1 | TRBV28 | .
CASSQASGGVVTDTQYF | TGTGCCAGCAGCCAAGCCTCCGGGGGGGTTGTCACAGATACGCAGTATTTT | many | TRBJ2-3 | TRBV4-2 | TRBD2
CSARWTGGDYEQYF | TGCAGTGCTAGATGGACAGGGGGGGACTACGAGCAGTACTTC | . | TRBJ2-7 | TRBV20-1 | TRBD1
CASSRTLNTDTQYF | TGTGCCAGCAGCAGGACACTGAACACAGATACGCAGTATTTT | . | TRBJ2-3 | TRBV28 | .
CASSPGTGAYNEQFF | TGTGCCAGCAGCCCGGGGACAGGGGCGTACAATGAGCAGTTCTTC | few | TRBJ2-1 | TRBV7-9 | TRBD1
CASSQALAGGNTGELFF | TGTGCCAGCAGCCAAGCCCTAGCGGGGGGGAATACCGGGGAGCTGTTTTTT | few | TRBJ2-2 | TRBV4-2 | TRBD2
CASSQEGTAGSPTYEQYF | TGTGCCAGCAGCCAAGAGGGTACTGCAGGGTCCCCTACCTACGAGCAGTACTTC | many | TRBJ2-7 | TRBV4-2 | .
CASSPPFAMNTEAFF | TGTGCCAGCAGTCCCCCGTTCGCCATGAACACTGAAGCTTTCTTT | many | TRBJ1-1 | TRBV12-3/TRBV12-4 | .
CASSSGDRGYEQYF | TGTGCCAGCAGCTCAGGGGACAGGGGTTACGAGCAGTACTTC | many | TRBJ2-7 | TRBV7-9 | TRBD1
CASSFARAGANVLTF | TGTGCCAGCAGCTTCGCCAGGGCTGGGGCCAACGTCCTGACTTTC | few | TRBJ2-6 | TRBV7-9 | .
CASSLTLGELFF | TGTGCCAGCAGTTTGACCCTTGGGGAGCTGTTTTTT | many | TRBJ2-2 | TRBV12-3/TRBV12-4 | .
CASSWDFENIQYF | TGTGCCAGCAGTTGGGACTTTGAAAACATTCAGTACTTC | few | TRBJ2-4 | TRBV12-3/TRBV12-4 | .
CASGLGQGGYNEQFF | TGTGCTAGTGGTTTGGGACAGGGGGGCTACAATGAGCAGTTCTTC | few | TRBJ2-1 | TRBV12-5 | TRBD1
CASSSRLEETQYF | TGTGCCAGCAGCTCGAGACTAGAAGAGACCCAGTACTTC | . | TRBJ2-5 | TRBV7-9 | .